The 14 T cell receptor beta chains below come from one sample, sequenced in a study of identical twins. TCRdb redid the calling of the 5' RACE reads with MiXCR, one entry per CDR3 protein. The sample has 640,000 or so distinct CDR3 sequences; less than 7% are singletons. Material for sequencing was naive T cells sorted from blood. The receptors were sampled from a man between 18 and 29 years old in good health.

This clonotype was seen at least ten times. V and J are TRBV10-3 and TRBJ2-3; 11 positions match TRBD2. CDR1 is ENHRY and CDR2 is SYGVKD in the germline V gene. This CDR3 comprises 14 residues. Trimming at V came to 10 bases and at J to 4 bases, leaving 7 bases not matched to a gene. The CDR3 DNA reads TGTGCCACCTTAGCGGGAGGGGAACCAGATACGCAGTATTTT. Its protein is CATLAGGEPDTQYF.

In its sample, this clonotype was seen many times. This chain uses TRBV3-1 with TRBJ1-6, with TRBD1 identical over 9 bases. After removal of 2 bases from V and 8 bases from J, the junction contained 4 bases not matched to a gene. The CDR3 loop spans 15 amino acids. In germline, CDR1 is LGHDT, CDR2 YNNKEL (reference sequence). DNA for the CDR3: TGTGCCAGCAGCCAAATAACAGGGGGCGATTCACCCCTCCACTTT. Its protein is CASSQITGGDSPLHF.

This clonotype has only a few counts. V and J are TRBV15 and TRBJ1-1; D may be TRBD1 (5 bases). Trimming removed 0 bases at V and 0 bases at J, with 26 bases between. The germline CDR1 and CDR2 sequences are LNHNV and YYDKDF (reference sequence). There are 21 residues in the CDR3. DNA for the CDR3: TGTGCCACCAGCAGAGATCTCCCTTTTTCGGGGGTCGGCGTAATGAACACTGAAGCTTTCTTT. It translates to CATSRDLPFSGVGVMNTEAFF.

In its sample, this clonotype was seen many times. This chain links TRBV7-2 with TRBJ1-5; TRBD1 agrees at 8 bases. Trimming removed 5 bases from V and 3 bases from J; junction bases left unmatched: 12. This CDR3 region has 17 residues. CDR1 and CDR2 (germline): SGHTA, FQGNSA. The CDR3 nucleotides are TGTGCCAGCAGCCCTTCGGGGGAGACAGGGGACAATCAGCCCCAGCATTTT. This encodes CASSPSGETGDNQPQHF.

This clonotype has at least ten counts. V and J are TRBV20-1 and TRBJ2-7, with D perhaps matching TRBD1 (6 bases). The CDR3 covers 14 residues. The germline V and J ends were trimmed by 4 bases and 0 bases, with 13 bases remaining between them. Germline V gives CDR1 DFQATT, CDR2 SNEGSKA (reference sequence). The CDR3 DNA reads TGCAGTGCTAAACAGGGCCTAAGCTCCTACGAGCAGTACTTC. Translating gives CSAKQGLSSYEQYF.

V usage is TRBV6-1 and J usage is TRBJ2-2; D gene uncertain. In germline, CDR1 is MNHNS, CDR2 SASEGT. V was cut by 10 bases and J by 0 bases, with 9 bases left in between. The CDR3 is 13 residues long. The CDR3 reads CATNPSNTGELFF. CDR3 nucleotide sequence: TGTGCCACCAACCCGTCGAACACCGGGGAGCTGTTTTTT.

This clonotype was picked up a small number of times. Because it lacks the conserved phenylalanine or tryptophan at the end, this CDR3 is likely a read error. The rearrangement uses TRBV18 and TRBJ2-4, with 7 bases that match TRBD2. The germline V gene encodes CDR1 KGHSH and CDR2 LQKENI. The CDR3 runs to 14 residues. V lost 0 bases and J lost 8; bases outside the gene matches: 4. The chain's CDR3 is CASSPPSRGDIQYC. The CDR3 nucleotides read TGTGCCAGCTCACCACCGAGCCGGGGGGACATTCAGTACTGC.

This clonotype was detected ten times or more. The gene calls are TRBV6-2 or TRBV6-3 and TRBJ2-7, with 10 bases aligning to TRBD2. Germline CDR1 MNHEY, CDR2 SVGEGT. V lost 5 bases and J lost 3; bases outside the gene matches: 10. This CDR3 spans 16 amino acids. CDR3 amino acids: CASSPPGSGRGYEQYF. CDR3 nucleotide sequence: TGTGCCAGCAGTCCGCCGGGGAGCGGGAGGGGCTACGAGCAGTACTTC.

At least ten counts were recorded for this clonotype. V and J are TRBV24-1 and TRBJ2-2, with D uncertain. Germline CDR1 KGHDR, CDR2 SFDVKD. CDR3 length equals 11 residues. V lost 7 bases and J lost 5, with 4 bases in between. CDR3 loop: CATRETGELFF. The CDR3, as DNA: TGTGCCACCAGAGAGACCGGGGAGCTGTTTTTT.

There are many counts of this clonotype. This chain links TRBV24-1 with TRBJ2-3; D not resolved. V was shortened by 6 bases and J by 2 bases, with 8 bases between the two germline ends. Looked up from germline, CDR1 is KGHDR and CDR2 is SFDVKD. This CDR3 comprises 13 residues. CDR3 residues: CATSRWDTDTQYF. DNA of the CDR3: TGTGCCACCAGTCGGTGGGACACAGATACGCAGTATTTT.

This clonotype was detected a few times. V usage is TRBV7-9 and J usage is TRBJ1-2; perhaps TRBD1 as D (5 bases). The CDR3 runs to 16 residues. The V end was cut by 8 bases, the J end by 4 bases, with 23 bases between. Germline CDR1 reads SEHNR; CDR2 reads FQNEAQ (reference sequence). CDR3 protein: CASHGTGVVGTYGYTF. DNA of the CDR3: TGTGCCAGCCACGGGACGGGGGTGGTCGGTACCTATGGCTACACCTTC.

This clonotype was found many times. This chain uses TRBV20-1 with TRBJ1-6; D is unclear. CDR1 DFQATT and CDR2 SNEGSKA come from the germline V gene (reference sequence). This CDR3 spans 17 amino acids. With 0 bases removed from V and 0 bases from J, the gap between germline ends came to 12 bases. The CDR3 loop reads CSARDALQASYNSPLHF. As DNA, the CDR3 is TGCAGTGCTAGAGATGCGTTGCAGGCCTCCTATAATTCACCCCTCCACTTT.

This clonotype appeared many times. V gene TRBV20-1 combines with J gene TRBJ1-1, with D tentatively TRBD1 (5 bases). Germline CDR1 reads DFQATT; CDR2 reads SNEGSKA (reference sequence). Trimming left V 8 bases short and J 5 bases short, with 12 bases between. CDR3 length: 11 residues. DNA of the CDR3: TGCAGTCTGGGTTGGGGGACTGAAGCTTTCTTT. Translation: CSLGWGTEAFF.

The sample holds many counts of this clonotype. The chain carries TRBV5-1 and TRBJ2-3; 7 nucleotides match TRBD2. The V and J ends lost 1 base and 6 bases, in that order; junction bases with no gene match: 8. The CDR3 runs to 15 residues. The germline V gene has CDR1 SGHRS and CDR2 YFSETQ. The DNA for the CDR3 is TGCGCCAGCAGCTTGAACGAAAGGGAGGGGGATACGCAGTATTTT. This gives the protein CASSLNEREGDTQYF.